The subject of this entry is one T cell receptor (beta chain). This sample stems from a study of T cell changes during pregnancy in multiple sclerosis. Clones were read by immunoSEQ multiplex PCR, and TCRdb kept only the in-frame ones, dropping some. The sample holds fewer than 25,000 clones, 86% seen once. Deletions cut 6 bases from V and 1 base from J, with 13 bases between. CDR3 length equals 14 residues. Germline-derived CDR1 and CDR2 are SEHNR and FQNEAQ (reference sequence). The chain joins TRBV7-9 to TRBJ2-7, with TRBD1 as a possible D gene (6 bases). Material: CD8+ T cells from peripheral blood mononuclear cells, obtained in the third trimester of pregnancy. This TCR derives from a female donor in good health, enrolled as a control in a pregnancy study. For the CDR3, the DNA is TGTGCCAGCAGTAAGGGGGTGCCTTCCTACGAGCAGTACTTC. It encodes CASSKGVPSYEQYF.